This T cell receptor (beta chain) derives from a study of a mutant IDH1 vaccine in newly diagnosed glioma. About the study: Among treated patients, around 62% were male and approximately 40% female, and mean age was approximately 40 years. Before enrollment, patients got radiotherapy alone, temozolomide alone, or mostly the combination. General study findings and limits: Apparently unrelated to pseudoprogression were changes in the top peripheral T cell clonotypes. Of all patients, under 95% showed vaccine-induced immune responses.

On this clone itself: Antigen unknown.

TCRdb's copy holds only in-frame clones and misses some; the assay was immunoSEQ multiplex PCR. The sample yields approximately 92,000 clones, roughly 78% seen once. Time point described: baseline, week 1 (first vaccination visit). The treatment: pre-vaccination baseline after standard-of-care therapy. This CDR3 has 16 amino acids. The germline V gene has CDR1 SGDLS and CDR2 YYNGEE. With 0 bases removed from V and 5 bases from J, the gap between germline ends came to 18 bases. The chain recombines TRBV9 with TRBJ2-7; no clear D gene. The sequences come from PBMCs, collected from a glioma patient treated with radiotherapy, temozolomide or both. This TCR was sampled from a man aged 35 to 55 with glioma. DNA of the CDR3: TGTGCCAGCAGCGTAGGGGCAGGCCGTAGGGCCCACGAGCAGTACTTC. It codes for CASSVGAGRRAHEQYF.